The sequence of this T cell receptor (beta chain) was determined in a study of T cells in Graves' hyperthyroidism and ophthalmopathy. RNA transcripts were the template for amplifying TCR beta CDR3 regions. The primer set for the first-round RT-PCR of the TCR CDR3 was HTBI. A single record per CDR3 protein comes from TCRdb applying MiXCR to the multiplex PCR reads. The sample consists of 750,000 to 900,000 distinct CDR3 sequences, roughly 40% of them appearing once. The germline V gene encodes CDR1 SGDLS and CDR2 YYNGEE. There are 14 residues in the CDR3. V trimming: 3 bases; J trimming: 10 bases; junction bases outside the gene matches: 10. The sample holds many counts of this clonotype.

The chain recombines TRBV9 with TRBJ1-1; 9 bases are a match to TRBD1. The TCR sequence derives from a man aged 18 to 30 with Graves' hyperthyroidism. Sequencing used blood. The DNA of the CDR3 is TGTGCCAGCAGCGGAGGACAGGGGCTTAGTGGAGCTTTCTTT. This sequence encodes CASSGGQGLSGAFF.